Below, one TCR beta chain is given with its context. Antigen: not known. TCRdb called the RT-PCR reads again in MiXCR, with one record for every CDR3 protein. The data show hundreds of thousands of distinct CDR3 sequences, about a sixth seen once. This specimen belongs to a study of response to subunit inactivated influenza vaccine. Germline V lookup: CDR1 SGHRS, CDR2 YFSETQ. Trimming took 0 bases from V and 9 from J; bases not matched to a gene: 5. This CDR3 region has 16 residues. Broader study findings: Each seasonal influenza vaccination recruits few new T cells, the authors suggested.

Sequences were derived from PBMCs from blood, sampled roughly 12 days after vaccination. The chain joins TRBV5-1 to TRBJ2-1, with 14 bases fitting TRBD2. The clonotype comes from a man aged 45-65 years who received an inactivated influenza vaccine. The CDR3 reads CASSLGPGTSGSEQFF. CDR3 nucleotides: TGCGCCAGCAGCTTGGGGCCCGGGACTAGCGGGAGTGAGCAGTTCTTC.